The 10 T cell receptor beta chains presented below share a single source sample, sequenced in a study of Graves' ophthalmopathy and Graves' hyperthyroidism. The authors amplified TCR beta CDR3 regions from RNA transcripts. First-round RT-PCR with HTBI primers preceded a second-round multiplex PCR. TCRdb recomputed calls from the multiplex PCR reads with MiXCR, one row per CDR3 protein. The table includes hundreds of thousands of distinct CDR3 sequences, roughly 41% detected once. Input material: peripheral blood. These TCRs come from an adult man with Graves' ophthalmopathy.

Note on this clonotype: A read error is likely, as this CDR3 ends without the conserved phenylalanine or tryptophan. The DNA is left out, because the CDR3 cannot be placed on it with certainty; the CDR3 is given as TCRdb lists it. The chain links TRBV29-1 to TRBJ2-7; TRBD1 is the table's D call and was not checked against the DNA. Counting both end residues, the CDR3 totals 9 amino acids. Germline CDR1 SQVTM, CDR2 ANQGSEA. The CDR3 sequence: CSVTSGGCL.

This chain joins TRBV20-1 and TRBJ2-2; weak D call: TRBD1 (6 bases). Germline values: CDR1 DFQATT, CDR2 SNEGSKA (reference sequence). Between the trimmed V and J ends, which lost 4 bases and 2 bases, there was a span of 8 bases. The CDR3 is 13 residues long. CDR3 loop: CSANRENTGELFF. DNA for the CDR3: TGCAGTGCTAACAGGGAAAACACCGGGGAGCTGTTTTTT.

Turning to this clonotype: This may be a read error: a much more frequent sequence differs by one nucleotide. The CDR3 protein is CASSFRTGGAQGGCTF. The CDR3 DNA reads TGTGCCAGCAGCTTCAGGACAGGGGGCGCGCAGGGTGGCTGCACCTTC. The V gene is TRBV7-2, the J gene TRBJ1-2, with 11 bases lining up with TRBD1. Germline V CDR1 and CDR2: SGHTA, FQGNSA. This CDR3 is built from 16 residues.

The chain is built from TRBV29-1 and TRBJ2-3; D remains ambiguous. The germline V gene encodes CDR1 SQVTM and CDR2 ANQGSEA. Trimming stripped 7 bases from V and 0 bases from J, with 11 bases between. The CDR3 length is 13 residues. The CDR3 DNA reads TGCAGCGCGGACGGACCTAGCACAGATACGCAGTATTTT. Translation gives CSADGPSTDTQYF.

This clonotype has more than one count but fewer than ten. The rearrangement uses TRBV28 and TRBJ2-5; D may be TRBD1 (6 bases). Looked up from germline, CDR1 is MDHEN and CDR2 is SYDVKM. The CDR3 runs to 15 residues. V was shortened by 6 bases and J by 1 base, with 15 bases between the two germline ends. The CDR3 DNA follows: TGTGCCAGCAGCCGACAGGAGACTACCCAAGAGACCCAGTACTTC. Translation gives CASSRQETTQETQYF. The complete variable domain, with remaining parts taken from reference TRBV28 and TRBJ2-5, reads DVKVTQSSRYLVKRTGEKVFLECVQDMDHENMFWYRQDPGLGLRLIYFSYDVKMKEKGDIPEGYSVSREKKERFSLILESASTNQTSMYLCASSRQETTQETQYFGPGTRLLVL.

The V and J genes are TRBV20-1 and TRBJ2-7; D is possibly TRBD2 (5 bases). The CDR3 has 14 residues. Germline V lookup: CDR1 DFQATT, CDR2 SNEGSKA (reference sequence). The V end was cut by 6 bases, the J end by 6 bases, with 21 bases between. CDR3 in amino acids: CSAPDLRGSCEQYF. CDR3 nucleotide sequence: TGCAGTGCACCTGACCTCCGGGGAAGCTGCGAGCAGTACTTC.

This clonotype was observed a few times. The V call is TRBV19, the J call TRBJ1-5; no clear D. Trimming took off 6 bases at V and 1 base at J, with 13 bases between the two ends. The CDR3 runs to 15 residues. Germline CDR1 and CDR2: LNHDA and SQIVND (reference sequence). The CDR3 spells CASSPVGRSNQPQHF. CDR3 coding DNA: TGTGCCAGTAGCCCAGTAGGGAGGAGCAATCAGCCCCAGCATTTT.

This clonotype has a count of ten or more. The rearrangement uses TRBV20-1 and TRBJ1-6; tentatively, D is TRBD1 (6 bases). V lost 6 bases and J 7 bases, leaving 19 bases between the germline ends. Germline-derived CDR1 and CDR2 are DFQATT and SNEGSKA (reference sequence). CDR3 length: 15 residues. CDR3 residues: CSARRQVDWNSPLHF. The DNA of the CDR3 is TGCAGTGCCCGAAGACAGGTTGACTGGAATTCACCCCTCCACTTT.

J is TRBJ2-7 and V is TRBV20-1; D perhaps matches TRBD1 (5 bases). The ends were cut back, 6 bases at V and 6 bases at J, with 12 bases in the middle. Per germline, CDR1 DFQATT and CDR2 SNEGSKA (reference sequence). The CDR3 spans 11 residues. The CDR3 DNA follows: TGCAGTGCGCCAGGGTTCTCCGAGCAGTACTTC. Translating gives CSAPGFSEQYF.

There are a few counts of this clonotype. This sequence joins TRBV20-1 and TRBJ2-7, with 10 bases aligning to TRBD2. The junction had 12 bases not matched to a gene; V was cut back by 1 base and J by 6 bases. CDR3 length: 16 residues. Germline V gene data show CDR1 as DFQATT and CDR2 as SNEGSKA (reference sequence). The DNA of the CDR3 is TGCAGTGCTAGAGGGGTAGCGGGAGGCCCCGGACGCGAGCAGTACTTC. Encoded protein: CSARGVAGGPGREQYF.